Presented here are 17 T cell receptor beta chains from one specimen sequenced in a study of follicular helper T cells after annual influenza vaccination. The assay was immunoSEQ multiplex PCR, and TCRdb's table has in-frame clones only and misses some. Among about 15,000 clones listed, 84% were seen once. Sample time point: 2014-2015 season, 7 days after vaccination. The sequencing used CXCR5+ CD38- circulating T follicular helper cells from blood, collected 7 days after influenza vaccination. Subset described: circulating Tfh, non-naive CD4+CXCR5+PD-1+ (ICOS+CD38+ or ICOS-CD38-). All receptors derive from an adult who received the influenza vaccine.

This chain uses TRBV6-6 with TRBJ1-1, with D possibly being TRBD1 (6 bases). V was clipped by 0 bases and J by 6 bases, with 14 bases between them. Germline V CDR1 and CDR2: MNHNY, SVGAGI (reference sequence). CDR3 length: 15 residues. CDR3 nucleotide sequence: TGTGCCAGCAGTTACTCGTGGGACATTCGACCTGAAGCTTTCTTT. Translated, it gives CASSYSWDIRPEAFF.

V and J are TRBV5-4 and TRBJ2-1, with D maybe TRBD2 (5 bases). Germline CDR1 is SGHNT and CDR2 is YYREEE (reference sequence). V gave up 0 bases and J gave up 8 bases, with 9 bases separating them. The CDR3 has 13 amino acids. CDR3 coding DNA: TGTGCCAGCAGCTTGGGAGGGCGGGATGAGCAGTTCTTC. It translates to CASSLGGRDEQFF.

J is TRBJ1-2 and V is TRBV6-6, with 9 bases that match TRBD1. The trim removed 6 bases at V and 4 bases at J, leaving 12 bases unmatched. This CDR3 has 16 amino acids. Per the germline V gene, CDR1 is MNHNY and CDR2 is SVGAGI (reference sequence). The CDR3 here is CASRRPGQGSGYGYTF. The CDR3 DNA sequence: TGTGCCAGCAGGAGGCCGGGACAGGGTAGCGGCTATGGCTACACCTTC.

The V gene is TRBV6-1, the J gene TRBJ2-1, with a tentative D call TRBD1 (9 bases). Germline values: CDR1 MNHNS, CDR2 SASEGT. V lost 0 bases, J lost 4 bases, and 34 bases lay in between. The CDR3 spans 23 residues. The CDR3 sequence: CASSEAIGGRDRASGSLYNEQFF. In nucleotides, the CDR3 is TGTGCCAGCAGTGAAGCTATTGGTGGACGGGACAGGGCAAGCGGGAGCCTTTACAATGAGCAGTTCTTC.

V is TRBV7-9 and J is TRBJ2-3, with 9 bases aligning to TRBD2. Germline V lookup: CDR1 SEHNR, CDR2 FQNEAQ (reference sequence). The CDR3 length is 15 residues. J was trimmed by 3 bases and V by 6 bases; bases with no gene match: 7. CDR3 region: CASRFSGSNTDTQYF. The CDR3 region has the DNA TGTGCCAGCAGATTTAGCGGGAGTAATACAGATACGCAGTATTTT.

Here the CDR3 reads CAWSVGGLGGLSGELFF. The CDR3 region has the DNA TGTGCCTGGAGTGTAGGGGGTTTGGGGGGACTATCCGGGGAGCTGTTTTTT. The chain combines TRBV30 with TRBJ2-2, with D tentatively TRBD2 (7 bases). This CDR3 is 17 amino acids long. Germline V gene lookup returns CDR1 GTSNPN and CDR2 SVGIG (reference sequence). Between the trimmed V and J ends, which lost 0 bases and 6 bases, there was a span of 20 bases.

This clone has a handful of counts. The rearrangement links TRBV6-1 to TRBJ1-3; D unresolved. Germline loops: CDR1 MNHNS, CDR2 SASEGT. CDR3 size: 16 residues. V was trimmed by 2 bases and J by 8 bases, leaving 19 bases between them. The DNA for the CDR3 is TGTGCCAGCAGTGAAACGCGGATACCGGCGCGGGACACCATATATTTT. Protein: CASSETRIPARDTIYF.

The chain has TRBV19 and TRBJ2-5, with TRBD2 matching 7 bases. This CDR3 is built from 13 residues. The V gene's germline CDR1 is LNHDA and CDR2 SQIVND (reference sequence). V trimming: 3 bases; J trimming: 4 bases; junction bases outside the gene matches: 2. In nucleotides, the CDR3 is TGTGCCAGTAGTATGACTAGCAGAGAGACCCAGTACTTC. Translation gives CASSMTSRETQYF.

The rearrangement joins TRBV27 to TRBJ2-7, with TRBD2 as a possible D gene (6 bases). Germline CDR1 and CDR2: MNHEY and SMNVEV (reference sequence). Trimming took 6 bases from V and 8 from J, leaving 20 bases between them. The length of the CDR3 is 14 residues. The CDR3 DNA follows: TGTGCCAGCAGGATCGACGGATCCGGAGGGAAGCAGTACTTC. This sequence encodes CASRIDGSGGKQYF.

V is TRBV28 and J is TRBJ2-7, with TRBD2 matching over 9 bases. Germline CDR1 MDHEN, CDR2 SYDVKM. This CDR3 is 15 amino acids long. With 11 bases clipped from V and 6 bases from J, the junction kept 17 bases outside the gene matches. DNA for the CDR3: TGTGCCGGATCTCGGGATAGCGGGAGCCTGGGCGAGCAGTACTTC. It translates to CAGSRDSGSLGEQYF.

This chain connects TRBV2 to TRBJ1-1, with 7 nucleotides matching TRBD1. CDR1 and CDR2 from the germline V gene are SNHLY and FYNNEI. V lost 7 bases to trimming and J lost 0 bases; unmatched junction nucleotides: 8. The CDR3 consists of 15 residues. The CDR3 protein is CASKPGGQLNTEAFF. CDR3 DNA: TGTGCCAGCAAGCCTGGGGGACAGCTGAACACTGAAGCTTTCTTT.

CDR3 loop: CASSSNPTSGSHNEQFF. Here the CDR3 DNA reads TGCGCCAGCAGCTCAAACCCCACTAGCGGGAGCCACAATGAGCAGTTCTTC. This sequence joins TRBV5-1 and TRBJ2-1; 11 bases are shared with TRBD2. Germline-derived CDR1 and CDR2 are SGHRS and YFSETQ. Losses at the gene ends were 3 bases for V and 5 bases for J; bases not matched to a gene: 10. The CDR3 runs to 17 residues. Based on the CDR3 plus reference TRBV5-1 and TRBJ2-1, the full variable domain is KAGVTQTPRYLIKTRGQQVTLSCSPISGHRSVSWYQQTPGQGLQFLFEYFSETQRNKGNFPGRFSGRQFSNSRSEMNVSTLELGDSALYLCASSSNPTSGSHNEQFFGPGTRLTVL.

The genes are TRBV10-3 and TRBJ2-3; D possibly corresponds to TRBD2 (7 bases). V lost 2 bases and J lost 0, with 12 bases in between. Germline CDR1 ENHRY, CDR2 SYGVKD. The CDR3 contains 16 residues. CDR3 DNA sequence: TGTGCCATCAGTGAGCTGGGGGGGCCTAGCACAGATACGCAGTATTTT. It yields the protein CAISELGGPSTDTQYF.

The rearrangement uses TRBV5-6 and TRBJ2-2; a weak D match, TRBD2 (5 bases). Trimming stripped 3 bases from V and 5 bases from J, with 8 bases between. Germline CDR1 SGHDT, CDR2 YYEEEE. The CDR3 runs 13 residues. CDR3 amino acids: CASSSRTTGELFF. The CDR3 DNA reads TGTGCCAGCAGCTCCAGGACTACCGGGGAGCTGTTTTTT.

This chain connects TRBV21-1 to TRBJ2-5; the table's D call of TRBD2 was not tested on the DNA. TRBV21-1 is a recognized pseudogene. The CDR3 is 16 amino acids. In nucleotides, the CDR3 is TGTGCCAGCAGCAAAGTCTATGGTTCCGGGAAAGAGACCCAGTACTTC. It translates to CASSKVYGSGKETQYF.

The CDR3 here is CASSLQVLASPYEQYF. CDR3 DNA sequence: TGTGCCAGCAGCTTACAGGTCCTCGCCTCGCCCTACGAGCAGTACTTC. The chain recombines TRBV7-2 with TRBJ2-7; D is undetermined. CDR1 is SGHTA and CDR2 is FQGNSA in the germline V gene. The CDR3 is 16 residues long. With 2 bases removed from V and 2 bases from J, the gap between germline ends came to 16 bases. Full variable domain (outside the CDR3, taken from reference TRBV7-2 and TRBJ2-7): GAGVSQSPSNKVTEKGKDVELRCDPISGHTALYWYRQSLGQGLEFLIYFQGNSAPDKSGLPSDRFSAERTGGSVSTLTIQRTQQEDSAVYLCASSLQVLASPYEQYFGPGTRLTVT.

V is TRBV28 and J is TRBJ1-2, with D uncertain. The CDR3 has 12 residues. Deletions cut 6 bases from V and 6 bases from J, with 11 bases between. The germline gives CDR1 MDHEN, CDR2 SYDVKM. The CDR3 reads CASRDERDGYTF. DNA of the CDR3: TGTGCCAGCAGAGATGAGAGGGATGGCTACACCTTC.